Listed below are T cell receptor beta chains from one sample, sequenced in a study of blood T cell repertoires in COVID-19. Only in-frame clones appear in the TCRdb table, and some are missing; sequencing was by immunoSEQ multiplex PCR. The sample records hundreds of thousands of clones, more than 75% being singletons. Sample: peripheral blood. The source of these receptors is a human donor in a cohort sampled during active COVID-19. Both conserved end residues are part of each CDR3. The D gene is left open where the match is weak. Rows may omit the clone size; those that give it use once, few, many or a size class.

J gene | V gene | clone size | D gene | CDR3 length | CDR3 DNA | CDR3 protein
TRBJ1-4 | TRBV12-3/TRBV12-4 | NA | NA | 13 | TGTGCCAGCAGAACTGACGGAGATGAAAAACTGTTTTTT | CASRTDGDEKLFF
TRBJ1-6 | TRBV6-5 | NA | TRBD1 | 15 | TGTGCCAGCGTTTTCGAACCGGGACAGCCTTCACCCCTCCACTTT | CASVFEPGQPSPLHF
TRBJ2-5 | TRBV5-1 | NA | TRBD1 | 14 | TGCGCCAGCAGCCCCGAACGACAGGGAGAGACCCAGTACTTC | CASSPERQGETQYF
TRBJ2-7 | TRBV4-2 | NA | TRBD2 | 14 | TGTGCCAGCAGCCTACTAGCGATCTCCTACGAGCAGTACTTC | CASSLLAISYEQYF
TRBJ1-1 | TRBV5-1 | NA | NA | 14 | TGCGCCAGCAGCTTGAGGGAGGTGAACACTGAAGCTTTCTTT | CASSLREVNTEAFF
TRBJ1-6 | TRBV7-4 | NA | TRBD1 | 16 | TGTGCCAGCAGCCTCCCCGGGACAGGGAGTAATTCACCCCTCCACTTT | CASSLPGTGSNSPLHF
TRBJ2-3 | TRBV3-1/TRBV3-2 | NA | TRBD1 | 16 | TGTGCCAGCAGCCAAGCCGGGGACAGCCGCACAGATACGCAGTATTTT | CASSQAGDSRTDTQYF
TRBJ2-3 | TRBV9 | NA | NA | 16 | TGTGCCAGCAGCGTAGACCAAGCGATGGGCACAGATACGCAGTATTTT | CASSVDQAMGTDTQYF
TRBJ1-2 | TRBV27 | many | NA | 16 | TGTGCCAGCAGGCCCGGCCCCGGGAGGACTAACTATGGCTACACCTTC | CASRPGPGRTNYGYTF
TRBJ2-5 | TRBV6-5 | NA | NA | 14 | TGTGCCAGCAGTTACTCGTACAACCAAGAGACCCAGTACTTC | CASSYSYNQETQYF
TRBJ1-6 | TRBV30 | NA | NA | 14 | TGTGCCTGGCAGCCACAGGGATCTAATTCACCCCTCCACTTT | CAWQPQGSNSPLHF
TRBJ1-4 | TRBV19 | NA | NA | 16 | TGTGCCAGTAGTAGGTCTGCGGTGGGTACTAATGAAAAACTGTTTTTT | CASSRSAVGTNEKLFF
TRBJ1-1 | TRBV3-1/TRBV3-2 | once | NA | 12 | TGTGCCAGCAGCCAAGGAGGAGGTAGGGCTTTCTTT | CASSQGGGRAFF
TRBJ2-4 | TRBV6-6 | NA | NA | 16 | TGTGCCAGCAGTTATCAGGGCCCACCTTTGGGCAACATTCAGTACTTC | CASSYQGPPLGNIQYF
TRBJ1-3 | TRBV9 | NA | TRBD1 | 15 | TGTGCCAGCAGCGTATCGGACAGGGCTGGAAACACCATATATTTT | CASSVSDRAGNTIYF
TRBJ2-3 | TRBV5-1 | once | TRBD1 | 16 | TGCGCCAGCAGCTCCGGGACAGGCCTTGTCACAGATACGCAGTATTTT | CASSSGTGLVTDTQYF
TRBJ2-4 | TRBV29-1 | NA | NA | 12 | TGCAGCGTTGAAACAGGAATCAACATTCAGTACTTC | CSVETGINIQYF
TRBJ2-1 | TRBV9 | NA | TRBD1 | 14 | TGTGCCAGCAGCGTAGCGGTCAGGGGGAATGAGCAGTTCTTC | CASSVAVRGNEQFF
TRBJ1-1 | TRBV3-1/TRBV3-2 | NA | NA | 12 | TGTGCCAGCAGCTTCAGGGGCAGTGAAGCTTTCTTT | CASSFRGSEAFF
TRBJ2-7 | TRBV19 | NA | NA | 14 | TGTGCCAGTAGGGCAGGGACAAAGTCCTACGAGCAGTACTTC | CASRAGTKSYEQYF
TRBJ2-3 | TRBV7-3 | NA | NA | 15 | TGTGCCAGCAGCTTAGAGGGTTTCGCACCAGATACGCAGTATTTT | CASSLEGFAPDTQYF
TRBJ2-7 | TRBV5-1 | NA | TRBD2 | 15 | TGCGCCAGCAGCCCACGGACTAGCGGGAGCTTCGAGCAGTACTTC | CASSPRTSGSFEQYF
TRBJ1-1 | TRBV30 | NA | NA | 14 | TGTGCCTGGGGCCGCGGGGGCCTGGTCACTGAAGCTTTCTTT | CAWGRGGLVTEAFF
TRBJ1-1 | TRBV11-1 | once | TRBD1 | 14 | TGTGCCAGCAGCTCGACAGGGGGCACCGGTGAAGCTTTCTTT | CASSSTGGTGEAFF
TRBJ2-5 | TRBV2 | NA | TRBD2 | 18 | TGTGCCAGCAGTGAAAGATTCCCCACTAGCGGGGGGTGGGAGACCCAGTACTTC | CASSERFPTSGGWETQYF
TRBJ1-6 | TRBV11-2 | NA | NA | 13 | TGTGCCAGCAGCTTAGGATCTGTGGCTCCCCTCCACTTT | CASSLGSVAPLHF
TRBJ1-1 | TRBV28 | once | TRBD1 | 15 | TGTGCCAGCAGTCTCCAAGGACAGGCTTACACTGAAGCTTTCTTT | CASSLQGQAYTEAFF
TRBJ1-2 | TRBV10-3 | NA | TRBD1 | 11 | TGTGCCACCTCAGGGGGCGACGGCTACACCTTC | CATSGGDGYTF
TRBJ2-5 | TRBV10-3 | NA | TRBD1 | 15 | TGTGCCATCAGTGTCAGGACAGGGGGCGTCGAGACCCAGTACTTC | CAISVRTGGVETQYF
TRBJ2-1 | TRBV3-1/TRBV3-2 | NA | NA | 16 | TGTGCCAGCAGCACATCTAGCGTCCCTGGTGAAGATGAGCAGTTCTTC | CASSTSSVPGEDEQFF